This passage covers 9 T cell receptor beta chains from one sample sequenced in a study of cytomegalovirus exposure and HLA in healthy donors. The PCR contained 60 Vbeta and 13 Jbeta primers. Some clones are missing from TCRdb's copy, which holds only in-frame ones; the method was immunoSEQ multiplex PCR. The data hold over 85,000 clones, with about 80% observed a single time. The source material was PBMCs. These receptors all come from a female donor in good health and CMV-seropositive.

The chain joins TRBV18 to TRBJ2-7; possibly TRBD2 for D (6 bases). Germline V gives CDR1 KGHSH, CDR2 LQKENI. The germline V and J ends were trimmed by 2 bases and 2 bases, with 10 bases remaining between them. This CDR3 is built from 14 residues. CDR3 protein: CASSPAGTTYEQYF. The CDR3 DNA follows: TGTGCCAGCTCACCAGCGGGGACGACCTACGAGCAGTACTTC.

The V call is TRBV10-3, the J call TRBJ2-7, with 9 bases fitting TRBD2. The V gene's germline CDR1 is ENHRY and CDR2 SYGVKD. V lost 10 bases to trimming and J lost 1 base; unmatched junction nucleotides: 5. The CDR3 extends over 13 amino acids. DNA for the CDR3: TGTGCCACCCTCCTAGCGGGGTCCTACGAGCAGTACTTC. This encodes CATLLAGSYEQYF.

This clone was found a few times. V is TRBV5-1 and J is TRBJ1-3; 9 bases are shared with TRBD1. V shed 0 bases and J 0 bases; nucleotides not matched to a gene: 10. Germline V gene data show CDR1 as SGHRS and CDR2 as YFSETQ. The CDR3 is 19 residues long. CDR3 DNA sequence: TGCGCCAGCAGCTTGGCCGAAACAGGGGGCCCCATCTCTGGAAACACCATATATTTT. Protein: CASSLAETGGPISGNTIYF.

In regard to this clone: A junction end diverges from the germline sequence, so it may reflect a read error. The genes are TRBV7-9 and TRBJ2-2; 9 bases are shared with TRBD1. This CDR3 contains 18 residues. Germline V gene sequence: CDR1 SEHNR, CDR2 FQNEAQ (reference sequence). CDR3 coding DNA: TGTGCCAGCAGCTTAAGTTTAGCTGGGACAGGGAACGCCGGGGAGCTGTTTTTT. Protein sequence: CASSLSLAGTGNAGELFF.

The genes are TRBV4-2 and TRBJ2-7; 8 bases map to TRBD2. CDR1 is LGHNA, CDR2 YNFKEQ, per germline. The ends lost 4 bases at V and 5 bases at J; junction bases unmatched: 7. This CDR3 is 14 amino acids long. The DNA of the CDR3 is TGTGCCAGCAGCCTGGGCGGGGGGCTCGACGAGCAGTACTTC. Its protein is CASSLGGGLDEQYF.

This clone was seen once. V usage is TRBV15 and J usage is TRBJ2-4, with D tentatively TRBD2 (6 bases). The length of the CDR3 is 14 residues. V lost 5 bases and J lost 0, with 8 bases in between. The germline V gene encodes CDR1 LNHNV and CDR2 YYDKDF (reference sequence). The CDR3 coding sequence is TGTGCCACCAGCTTGGGACTAGCCAAAAACATTCAGTACTTC. Its translation: CATSLGLAKNIQYF.

The J gene is TRBJ1-1, the V gene TRBV27; a possible D gene is TRBD1 (5 bases). Per germline, CDR1 MNHEY and CDR2 SMNVEV (reference sequence). V lost 6 bases and J 1 base, leaving 15 bases between the germline ends. The CDR3 is made up of 15 amino acids. The CDR3 protein is CASRPGRDQNTEAFF. The CDR3 nucleotides are TGTGCCAGCAGACCGGGCAGGGATCAGAACACTGAAGCTTTCTTT.

The J gene is TRBJ1-1, the V gene TRBV6-1; 8 positions agree with TRBD1. J was trimmed by 6 bases and V by 4 bases; bases with no gene match: 4. CDR3 size: 13 residues. Per germline, CDR1 MNHNS and CDR2 SASEGT. CDR3 DNA sequence: TGTGCCAGCAGTGGGACAGGGTCGTCTGAAGCTTTCTTT. Translation: CASSGTGSSEAFF.

This sequence joins TRBV19 and TRBJ2-7; 8 nucleotides align to TRBD2. Germline V CDR1 and CDR2: LNHDA, SQIVND (reference sequence). The V and J ends lost 1 base and 5 bases, in that order; junction bases with no gene match: 7. The CDR3 is made up of 15 amino acids. The CDR3 coding sequence is TGTGCCAGTAGTATAGCGGGGGGGCAGCAAGACGAGCAGTACTTC. It specifies CASSIAGGQQDEQYF. Based on the CDR3 plus reference TRBV19 and TRBJ2-7, the full variable domain is DGGITQSPKYLFRKEGQNVTLSCEQNLNHDAMYWYRQDPGQGLRLIYYSQIVNDFQKGDIAEGYSVSREKKESFPLTVTSAQKNPTAFYLCASSIAGGQQDEQYFGPGTRLTVT.